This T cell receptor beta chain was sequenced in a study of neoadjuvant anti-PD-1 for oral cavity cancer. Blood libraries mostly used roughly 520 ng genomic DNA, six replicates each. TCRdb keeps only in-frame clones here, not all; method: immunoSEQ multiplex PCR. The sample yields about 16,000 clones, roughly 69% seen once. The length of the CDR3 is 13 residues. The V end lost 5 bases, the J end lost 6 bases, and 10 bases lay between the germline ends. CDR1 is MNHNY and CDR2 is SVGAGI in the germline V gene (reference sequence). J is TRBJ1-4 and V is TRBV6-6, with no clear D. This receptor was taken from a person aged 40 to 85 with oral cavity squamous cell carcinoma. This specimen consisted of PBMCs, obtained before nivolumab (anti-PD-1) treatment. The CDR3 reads CASSKSGYEKLFF. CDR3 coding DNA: TGTGCCAGCAGTAAATCGGGGTATGAAAAACTGTTTTTT.